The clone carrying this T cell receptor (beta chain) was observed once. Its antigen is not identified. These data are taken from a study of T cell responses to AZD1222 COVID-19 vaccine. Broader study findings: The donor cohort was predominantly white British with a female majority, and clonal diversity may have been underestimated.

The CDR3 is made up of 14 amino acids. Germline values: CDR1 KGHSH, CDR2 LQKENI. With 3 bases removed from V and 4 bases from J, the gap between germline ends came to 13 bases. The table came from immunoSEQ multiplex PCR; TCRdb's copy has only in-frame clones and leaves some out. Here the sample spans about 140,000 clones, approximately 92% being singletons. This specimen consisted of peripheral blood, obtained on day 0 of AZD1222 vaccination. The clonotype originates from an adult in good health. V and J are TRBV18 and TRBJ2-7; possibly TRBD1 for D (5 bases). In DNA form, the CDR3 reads TGTGCCAGCTCACCTGCCAGGGCCACATACGAGCAGTACTTC. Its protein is CASSPARATYEQYF.